The entry that follows covers one TCR beta chain sequence. This sample was included in a study of blood T cell repertoires in COVID-19. TCRdb's copy holds only in-frame clones and misses some; the assay was immunoSEQ multiplex PCR. In the table there are tens of thousands of clones, more than 85% of which are singletons. The CDR3 spans 14 residues. V lost 6 bases and J 5 bases, leaving 16 bases between the germline ends. From germline, CDR1 is KGHSH and CDR2 LQKENI. The clonotype comes from a woman aged 70-85 years with active COVID-19. The rearrangement links TRBV18 to TRBJ2-5; weak D call: TRBD1 (6 bases). The sequenced sample was peripheral blood. The CDR3 sequence: CASSPGTPIETQYF. The CDR3 DNA reads as TGTGCCAGCTCCCCCGGGACACCCATTGAGACCCAGTACTTC.